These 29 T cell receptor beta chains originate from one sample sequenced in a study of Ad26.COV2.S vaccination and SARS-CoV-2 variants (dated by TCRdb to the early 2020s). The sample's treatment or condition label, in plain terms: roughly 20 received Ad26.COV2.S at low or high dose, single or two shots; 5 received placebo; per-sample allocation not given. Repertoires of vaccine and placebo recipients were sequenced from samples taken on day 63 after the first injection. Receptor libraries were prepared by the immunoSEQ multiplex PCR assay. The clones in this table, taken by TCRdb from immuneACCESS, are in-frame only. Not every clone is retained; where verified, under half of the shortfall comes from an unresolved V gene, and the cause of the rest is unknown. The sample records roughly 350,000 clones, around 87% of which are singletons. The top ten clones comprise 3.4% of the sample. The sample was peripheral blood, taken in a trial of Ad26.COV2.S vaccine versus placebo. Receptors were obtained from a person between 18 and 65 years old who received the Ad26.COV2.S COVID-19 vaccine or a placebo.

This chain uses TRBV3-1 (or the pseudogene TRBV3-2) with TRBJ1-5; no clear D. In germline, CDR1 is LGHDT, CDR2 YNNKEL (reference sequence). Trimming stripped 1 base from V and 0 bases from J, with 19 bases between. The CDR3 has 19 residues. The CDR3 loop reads CASSQVNGPPLNSNQPQHF. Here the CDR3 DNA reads TGTGCCAGCAGCCAAGTAAACGGGCCTCCACTTAATAGCAATCAGCCCCAGCATTTT.

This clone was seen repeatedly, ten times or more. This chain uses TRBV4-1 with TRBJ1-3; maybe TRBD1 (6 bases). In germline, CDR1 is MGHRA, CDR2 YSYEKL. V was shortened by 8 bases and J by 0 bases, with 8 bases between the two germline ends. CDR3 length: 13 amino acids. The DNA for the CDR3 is TGCGCCAGCTCCAGGGGCTCTGGAAACACCATATATTTT. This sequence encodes CASSRGSGNTIYF.

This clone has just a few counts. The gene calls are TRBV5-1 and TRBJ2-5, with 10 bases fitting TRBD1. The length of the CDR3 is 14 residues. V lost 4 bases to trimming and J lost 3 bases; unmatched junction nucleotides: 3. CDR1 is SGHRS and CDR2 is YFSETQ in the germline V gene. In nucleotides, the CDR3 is TGCGCCAGCAGCCGGGGACAGGGGAAAGAGACCCAGTACTTC. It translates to CASSRGQGKETQYF.

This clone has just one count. The CDR3 region is CASSFSPSGPGAGGYTF. For the CDR3, the DNA is TGTGCCAGCAGCTTCAGCCCCTCCGGCCCGGGGGCGGGTGGCTACACCTTC. The chain has TRBV7-9 and TRBJ1-2, with D maybe TRBD1 (6 bases). The CDR3 totals 17 residues. The germline V and J ends were trimmed by 3 bases and 7 bases, with 24 bases remaining between them. Germline CDR1 reads SEHNR; CDR2 reads FQNEAQ (reference sequence).

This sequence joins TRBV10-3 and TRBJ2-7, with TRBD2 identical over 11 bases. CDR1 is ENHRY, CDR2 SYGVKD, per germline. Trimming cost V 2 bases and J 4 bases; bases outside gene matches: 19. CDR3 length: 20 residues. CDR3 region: CAISEPLMIAGGAPPYEQYF. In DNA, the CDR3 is TGTGCCATCAGTGAGCCCCTAATGATAGCGGGGGGGGCTCCACCTTACGAGCAGTACTTC.

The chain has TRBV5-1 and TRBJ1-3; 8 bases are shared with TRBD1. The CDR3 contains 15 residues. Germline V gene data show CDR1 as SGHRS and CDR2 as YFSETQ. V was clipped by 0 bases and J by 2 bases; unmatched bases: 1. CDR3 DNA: TGCGCCAGCAGCTTGGACAGGGGGGCTGGAAACACCATATATTTT. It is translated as CASSLDRGAGNTIYF. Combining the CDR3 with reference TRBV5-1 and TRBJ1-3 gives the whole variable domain KAGVTQTPRYLIKTRGQQVTLSCSPISGHRSVSWYQQTPGQGLQFLFEYFSETQRNKGNFPGRFSGRQFSNSRSEMNVSTLELGDSALYLCASSLDRGAGNTIYFGEGSWLTVV.

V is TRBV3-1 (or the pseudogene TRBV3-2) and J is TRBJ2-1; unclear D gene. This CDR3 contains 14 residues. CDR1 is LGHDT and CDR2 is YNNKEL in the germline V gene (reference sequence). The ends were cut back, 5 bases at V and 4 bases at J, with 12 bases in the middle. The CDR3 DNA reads TGTGCCAGCAGCGAGGATCCTCTATACAATGAGCAGTTCTTC. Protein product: CASSEDPLYNEQFF.

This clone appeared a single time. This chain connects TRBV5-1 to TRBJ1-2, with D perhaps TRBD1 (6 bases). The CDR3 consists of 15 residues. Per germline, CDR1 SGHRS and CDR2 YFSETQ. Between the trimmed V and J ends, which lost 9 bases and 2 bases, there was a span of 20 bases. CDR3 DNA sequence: TGCGCCACCTCTGGAGCAGGGGCAGAAAACTATGGCTACACCTTC. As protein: CATSGAGAENYGYTF.

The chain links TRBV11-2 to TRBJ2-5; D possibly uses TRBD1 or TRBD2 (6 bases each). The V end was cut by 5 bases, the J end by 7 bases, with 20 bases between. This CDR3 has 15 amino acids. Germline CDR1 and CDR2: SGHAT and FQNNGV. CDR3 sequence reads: CASSPPGGHSGTQYF. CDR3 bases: TGTGCCAGCAGCCCGCCCGGGGGCCACTCGGGGACCCAGTACTTC.

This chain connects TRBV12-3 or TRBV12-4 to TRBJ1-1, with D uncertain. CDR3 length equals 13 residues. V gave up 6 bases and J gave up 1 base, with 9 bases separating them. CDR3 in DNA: TGTGCCAGCAGCACGGTCCAGAACACTGAAGCTTTCTTT. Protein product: CASSTVQNTEAFF.

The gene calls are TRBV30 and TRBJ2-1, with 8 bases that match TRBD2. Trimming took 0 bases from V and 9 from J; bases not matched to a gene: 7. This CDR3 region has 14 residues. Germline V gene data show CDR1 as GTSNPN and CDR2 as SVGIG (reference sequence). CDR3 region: CAWSVGLEYSEQFF. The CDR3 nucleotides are TGTGCCTGGAGTGTGGGACTAGAGTATAGTGAGCAGTTCTTC. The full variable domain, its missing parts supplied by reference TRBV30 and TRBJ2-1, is SQTIHQWPATLVQPVGSPLSLECTVEGTSNPNLYWYRQAAGRGLQLLFYSVGIGQISSEVPQNLSASRPQDRQFILSSKKLLLSDSGFYLCAWSVGLEYSEQFFGPGTRLTVL.

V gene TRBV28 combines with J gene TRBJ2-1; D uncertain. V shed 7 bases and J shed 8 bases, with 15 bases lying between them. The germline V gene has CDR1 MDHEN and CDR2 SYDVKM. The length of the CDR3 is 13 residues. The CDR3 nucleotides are TGTGCCAGCATTCGCCAAGTTTACGATGAGCAGTTCTTC. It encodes CASIRQVYDEQFF.

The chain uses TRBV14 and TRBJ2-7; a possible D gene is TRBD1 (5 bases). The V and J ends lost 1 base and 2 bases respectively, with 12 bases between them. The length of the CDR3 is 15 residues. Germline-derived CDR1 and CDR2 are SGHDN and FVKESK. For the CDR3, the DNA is TGTGCCAGCAGCCAAGTTTTTTCAGGGACCTACGAGCAGTACTTC. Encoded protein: CASSQVFSGTYEQYF.

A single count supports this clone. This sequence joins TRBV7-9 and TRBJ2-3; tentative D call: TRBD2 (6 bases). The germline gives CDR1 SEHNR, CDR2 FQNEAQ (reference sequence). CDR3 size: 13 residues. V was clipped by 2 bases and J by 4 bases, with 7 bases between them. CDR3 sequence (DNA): TGTGCCAGCAGCTTATGGGGGGCAGATACGCAGTATTTT. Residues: CASSLWGADTQYF.

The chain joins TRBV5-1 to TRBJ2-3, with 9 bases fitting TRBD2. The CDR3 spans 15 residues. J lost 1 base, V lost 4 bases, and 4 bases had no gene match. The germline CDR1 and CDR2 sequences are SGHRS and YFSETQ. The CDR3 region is CASSTRLAGTDTQYF. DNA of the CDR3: TGCGCCAGCAGCACCCGACTAGCGGGCACAGATACGCAGTATTTT.

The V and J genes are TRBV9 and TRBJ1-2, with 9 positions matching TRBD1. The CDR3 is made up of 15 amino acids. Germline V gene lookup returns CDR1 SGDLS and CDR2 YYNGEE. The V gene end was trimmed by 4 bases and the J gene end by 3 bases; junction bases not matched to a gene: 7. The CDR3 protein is CASSPRDREDYGYTF. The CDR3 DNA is TGTGCCAGCAGCCCCCGGGACAGGGAGGACTATGGCTACACCTTC.

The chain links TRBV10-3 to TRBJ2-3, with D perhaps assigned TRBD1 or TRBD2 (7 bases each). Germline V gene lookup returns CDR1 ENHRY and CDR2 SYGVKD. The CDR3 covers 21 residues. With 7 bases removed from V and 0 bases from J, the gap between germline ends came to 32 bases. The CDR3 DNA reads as TGTGCCATCACGGAGACAGGGTGGGGAGGACTAGTGACCTCTAGCACAGATACGCAGTATTTT. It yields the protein CAITETGWGGLVTSSTDTQYF.

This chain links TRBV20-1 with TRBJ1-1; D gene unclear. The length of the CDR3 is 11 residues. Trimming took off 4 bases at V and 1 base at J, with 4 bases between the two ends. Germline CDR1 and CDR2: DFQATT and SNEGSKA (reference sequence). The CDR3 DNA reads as TGCAGTGCTAAATGGAACACTGAAGCTTTCTTT. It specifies CSAKWNTEAFF.

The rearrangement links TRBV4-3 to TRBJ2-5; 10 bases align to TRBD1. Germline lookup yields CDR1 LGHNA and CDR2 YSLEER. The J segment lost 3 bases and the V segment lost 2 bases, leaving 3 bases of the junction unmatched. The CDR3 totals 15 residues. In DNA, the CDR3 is TGCGCCAGCAGCCAACGCGGGACAGGGGAAGAGACCCAGTACTTC. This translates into CASSQRGTGEETQYF.

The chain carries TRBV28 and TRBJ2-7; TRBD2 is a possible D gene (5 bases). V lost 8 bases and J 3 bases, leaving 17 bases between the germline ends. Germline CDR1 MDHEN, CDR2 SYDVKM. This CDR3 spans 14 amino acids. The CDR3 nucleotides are TGTGCCAGCGCCCAGTTGGTTAGCGACTACGAGCAGTACTTC. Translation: CASAQLVSDYEQYF.

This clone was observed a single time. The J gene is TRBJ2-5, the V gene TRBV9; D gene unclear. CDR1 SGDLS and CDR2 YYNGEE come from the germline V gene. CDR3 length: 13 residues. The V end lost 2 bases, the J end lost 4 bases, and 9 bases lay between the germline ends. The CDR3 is CASSVGTGETQYF. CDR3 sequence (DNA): TGTGCCAGCAGCGTTGGTACCGGAGAGACCCAGTACTTC.

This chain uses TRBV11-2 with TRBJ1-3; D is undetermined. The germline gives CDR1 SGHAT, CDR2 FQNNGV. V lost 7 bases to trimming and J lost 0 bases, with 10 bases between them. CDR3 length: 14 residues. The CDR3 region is CASKMDFSGNTIYF. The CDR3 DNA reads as TGTGCCAGCAAAATGGACTTCTCTGGAAACACCATATATTTT.

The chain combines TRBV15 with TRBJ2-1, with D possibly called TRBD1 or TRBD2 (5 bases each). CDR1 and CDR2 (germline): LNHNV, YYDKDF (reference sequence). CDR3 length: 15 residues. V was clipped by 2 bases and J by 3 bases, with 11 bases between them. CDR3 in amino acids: CATSRTGTDYNEQFF. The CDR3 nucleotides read TGTGCCACCAGCAGAACCGGGACGGACTACAATGAGCAGTTCTTC.

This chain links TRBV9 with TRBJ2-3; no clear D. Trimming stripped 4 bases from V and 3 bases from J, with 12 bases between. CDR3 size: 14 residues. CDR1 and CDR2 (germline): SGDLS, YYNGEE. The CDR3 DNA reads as TGTGCCAGCAGCCCCGGCCCCCCAACAGATACGCAGTATTTT. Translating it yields CASSPGPPTDTQYF.

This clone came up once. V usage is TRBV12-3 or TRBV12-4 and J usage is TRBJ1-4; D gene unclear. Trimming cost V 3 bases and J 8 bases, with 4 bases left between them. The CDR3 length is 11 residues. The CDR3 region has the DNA TGTGCCAGCAGTTTTCTAGAAAAACTGTTTTTT. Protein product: CASSFLEKLFF.

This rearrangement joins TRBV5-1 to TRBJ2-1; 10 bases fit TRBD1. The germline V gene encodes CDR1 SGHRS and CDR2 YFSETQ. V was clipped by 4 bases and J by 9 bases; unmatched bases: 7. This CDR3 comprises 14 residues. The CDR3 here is CASSKGQGNGEQFF. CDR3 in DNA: TGCGCCAGCAGCAAGGGACAGGGGAATGGTGAGCAGTTCTTC.

The CDR3 reads CASSELTGTSTDTQYF. In DNA form, the CDR3 reads TGTGCCAGCAGTGAGTTGACTGGTACTAGCACAGATACGCAGTATTTT. The chain has TRBV25-1 and TRBJ2-3; D remains unclear. Trimming removed 3 bases at V and 0 bases at J, with 13 bases between. CDR3 length: 16 residues. Germline lookup yields CDR1 MGHDK and CDR2 SYGVNS.

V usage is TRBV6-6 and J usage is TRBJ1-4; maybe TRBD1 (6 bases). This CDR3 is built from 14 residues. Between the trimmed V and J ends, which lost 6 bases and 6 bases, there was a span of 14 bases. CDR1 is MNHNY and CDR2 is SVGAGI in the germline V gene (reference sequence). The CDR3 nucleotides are TGTGCCAGCAGGCAAGGACAGTGGGATGAAAAACTGTTTTTT. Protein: CASRQGQWDEKLFF.

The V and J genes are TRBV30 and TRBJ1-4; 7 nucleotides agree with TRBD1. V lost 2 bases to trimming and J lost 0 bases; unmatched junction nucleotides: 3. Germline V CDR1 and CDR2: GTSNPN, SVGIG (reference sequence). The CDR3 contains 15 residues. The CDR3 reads CAWSSTGATNEKLFF. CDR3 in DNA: TGTGCCTGGAGTTCCACAGGGGCAACTAATGAAAAACTGTTTTTT.